This T cell receptor beta chain was identified in a study of blood T cell repertoires in COVID-19. Study details: The study drew acute and convalescent COVID-19 samples from the United States, Italy and Spain. PBMCs, B-cell-depleted T cells, or T cells were the source of the cDNA or gDNA that made up the material.

Per the authors' pipeline: Estimates of nucleated cell counts were drawn from the amplification of reference gene primers. The data were produced by immunoSEQ multiplex PCR, yet TCRdb's version contains in-frame clones alone and is incomplete. V and J calls and clone size are those listed in that table; D and trimming were worked out from the DNA. The table records about 220,000 clones, approximately 84% of them present only once. This receptor was obtained from a man between 50 and 59 years old who had recovered from COVID-19. The sequenced sample was peripheral blood.

The CDR3 DNA sequence: TGTGCCAGCAGTTACCGCGGGACCGGATGGACTGAAGCTTTCTTT. Encoded protein: CASSYRGTGWTEAFF. V gene TRBV6-5 combines with J gene TRBJ1-1; possible D gene TRBD1, 5 bases. V lost 2 bases, J lost 5 bases, and 15 bases lay in between. The V gene's germline CDR1 is MNHEY and CDR2 SVGAGI. This CDR3 region has 15 residues.